These T cell receptor beta chains were read from a single sample in a study of control samples from healthy donors and cancer patients. Clones were read by immunoSEQ multiplex PCR, and TCRdb kept only the in-frame ones, dropping some. The sample includes 190,000 or so clones, just under 95% of them seen just once. Source material: blood. All receptors derive from a man aged 18 to 35 in good health. The CDR3 runs from the conserved cysteine through the conserved F or W. D genes are given only for firm matches. Expanded clones get a size class; other rows say once, few or many, or leave the size out.

D,V,size,J,CDR3,DNA
TRBD2,TRBV27,NA,TRBJ2-2,CASKPGLVDYGELFF,TGTGCCAGCAAACCGGGACTAGTCGACTACGGGGAGCTGTTTTTT
NA,TRBV19,NA,TRBJ2-7,CASSKDSYEQYF,TGTGCCAGTAGTAAAGACTCCTACGAGCAGTACTTC
NA,TRBV29-1,NA,TRBJ2-5,CSVRGETQYF,TGCAGCGTGAGAGGGGAGACCCAGTACTTC
NA,TRBV3-1/TRBV3-2,NA,TRBJ2-6,CASSPRTAGANVLTF,TGTGCCAGCAGCCCCCGCACAGCTGGGGCCAACGTCCTGACTTTC
NA,TRBV27,NA,TRBJ2-3,CASSFRRDRGTDTQYF,TGTGCCAGCAGTTTTCGTCGGGATAGGGGCACAGATACGCAGTATTTT
NA,TRBV13,NA,TRBJ1-6,CASSLIDSPLHF,TGTGCCAGCAGCTTAATAGATTCACCCCTCCACTTT
NA,TRBV4-1,NA,TRBJ2-2,CASSRPVPTGELFF,TGCGCCAGCAGCCGACCCGTACCCACCGGGGAGCTGTTTTTT
NA,TRBV6-5,NA,TRBJ1-5,CASRPNWGNQPQHF,TGTGCCAGCAGGCCGAACTGGGGCAATCAGCCCCAGCATTTT
NA,TRBV2,NA,TRBJ2-1,CASSHLYYNEQFF,TGTGCCAGCAGTCACCTGTACTACAATGAGCAGTTCTTC
TRBD1,TRBV23-1,NA,TRBJ1-3,CASNTRDRGFGNTIYF,TGCGCCAGCAACACCCGGGACAGGGGATTTGGAAACACCATATATTTT
NA,TRBV21-1,once,TRBJ1-1,CASSKRWPGRPEAFF,TGTGCCAGCAGCAAACGTTGGCCCGGGCGACCTGAAGCTTTCTTT
NA,TRBV19,NA,TRBJ2-3,CASSIESSLQYF,TGTGCCAGTAGTATAGAATCCTCCCTTCAGTATTTT
TRBD1,TRBV5-4,NA,TRBJ2-7,CASSFDRGSDEQYF,TGTGCCAGCAGCTTCGACAGGGGGTCCGACGAGCAGTACTTC
NA,TRBV30,NA,TRBJ2-1,CAWSVLGGSGGFF,TGTGCCTGGAGTGTACTTGGGGGGTCTGGGGGGTTCTTC
TRBD2,TRBV6-1,once,TRBJ2-7,CASSASASGGLRDEQYF,TGTGCCAGCAGTGCAAGTGCCAGCGGGGGGCTCAGGGACGAGCAGTACTTC
NA,TRBV7-3,NA,TRBJ2-1,CASSLVEGHHNEQFF,TGTGCCAGCAGCTTAGTAGAAGGACACCACAATGAGCAGTTCTTC
NA,TRBV5-6,NA,TRBJ2-7,CASSLYEEQYF,TGTGCCAGCAGCTTGTACGAAGAGCAGTACTTC
NA,TRBV11-2,NA,TRBJ1-1,CASSLKGGDGTEAFF,TGTGCCAGCAGCCTTAAGGGGGGGGATGGGACTGAAGCTTTCTTT
NA,TRBV5-1,NA,TRBJ1-4,CASSLTTPNEKLFF,TGCGCCAGCAGCTTGACAACTCCTAATGAAAAACTGTTTTTT
TRBD2,TRBV5-6,once,TRBJ2-3,CASSLFLRGAPSTDTQYF,TGTGCCAGCAGCTTGTTTTTGCGGGGGGCTCCTAGCACAGATACGCAGTATTTT
TRBD1,TRBV30,NA,TRBJ2-7,CAWNPDRAYEQYF,TGTGCCTGGAATCCGGACAGGGCCTACGAGCAGTACTTC
NA,TRBV2,few,TRBJ1-5,CASRAGRSNQPQHF,TGTGCCAGCAGGGCAGGCAGGAGTAATCAGCCCCAGCATTTT
NA,TRBV7-9,NA,TRBJ1-2,CASSLKGGGYGYTF,TGTGCCAGCAGCTTAAAAGGGGGGGGCTATGGCTACACCTTC
NA,TRBV27,NA,TRBJ1-5,CASSYRQGQPQHF,TGTGCCAGCAGTTATCGGCAGGGACAGCCCCAGCATTTT
TRBD1,TRBV7-8,once,TRBJ1-3,CASKRQGASGNTIYF,TGTGCCAGCAAACGACAGGGGGCGTCCGGAAACACCATATATTTT
TRBD2,TRBV24-1,once,TRBJ2-7,CATSDAGLAGAAYEQYF,TGTGCCACCAGTGACGCGGGACTAGCGGGGGCCGCCTACGAGCAGTACTTC
TRBD1,TRBV6-1,NA,TRBJ2-1,CASSEALRGLYNEQFF,TGTGCCAGCAGTGAAGCGTTAAGGGGGCTCTACAATGAGCAGTTCTTC
NA,TRBV7-2,NA,TRBJ1-1,CASSLIGWGTEAFF,TGTGCCAGCAGCTTAATTGGGTGGGGGACTGAAGCTTTCTTT
NA,TRBV10-3,NA,TRBJ2-7,CAISEGRGTSYEQYF,TGTGCCATCAGTGAAGGGCGGGGAACCTCCTACGAGCAGTACTTC
NA,TRBV19,NA,TRBJ2-1,CASSPDDSFSSYNEQFF,TGTGCCAGTAGTCCGGATGACAGCTTCTCCTCCTACAATGAGCAGTTCTTC
TRBD1,TRBV3-1/TRBV3-2,NA,TRBJ1-2,CASSGGQGDYGYTF,TGTGCCAGCAGCGGGGGACAGGGCGACTATGGCTACACCTTC